These 21 T cell receptor beta chains were sequenced from one sample in a study of a mutant IDH1 vaccine in newly diagnosed glioma. These receptors' targets are unknown. Sample time point: week 23, last vaccination. Alongside topical imiquimod, each dose of vaccine comprised 300 ug of mutant IDH1 20-mer peptide. The protocol was immunoSEQ multiplex PCR, while the TCRdb copy is restricted to in-frame clones and leaves out a portion. The table lists roughly 43,000 clones, about 80% of them singletons. The sequencing here drew on PBMCs, taken from a glioma patient whose treatment included an IDH1 peptide vaccine. The source is a man aged 50 or older with glioma.

CDR3: CASSVEGSETQYF. CDR3 DNA sequence: TGTGCCAGCAGTGTAGAGGGGTCAGAGACCCAGTACTTC. The gene calls are TRBV2 and TRBJ2-5, with D possibly being TRBD1 or TRBD2 (5 bases each). Trimming stripped 4 bases from V and 4 bases from J, with 10 bases between. The CDR3 spans 13 residues. The germline gives CDR1 SNHLY, CDR2 FYNNEI.

The chain has TRBV6-1 and TRBJ2-1, with D unresolved. V lost 5 bases and J lost 10, with 6 bases in between. The CDR3 contains 10 residues. Germline V gene data show CDR1 as MNHNS and CDR2 as SASEGT. CDR3 sequence reads: CASSTTEQFF. In DNA, the CDR3 is TGTGCCAGCAGTACTACCGAGCAGTTCTTC.

This CDR3 is CASSLAGGRTGEQFF. In DNA, the CDR3 is TGTGCCAGCAGCTTAGCGGGGGGGCGGACTGGTGAGCAGTTCTTC. The gene calls are TRBV7-8 and TRBJ2-1; tentatively, D is TRBD2 (7 bases). This CDR3 spans 15 amino acids. The germline CDR1 and CDR2 sequences are SGHVS and FQNEAQ. Trimming shortened V by 0 bases and J by 9 bases, and 15 bases separated the two germline ends.

V is TRBV10-3 and J is TRBJ2-1; 11 positions match TRBD1. Germline V lookup: CDR1 ENHRY, CDR2 SYGVKD. V was clipped by 0 bases and J by 8 bases; unmatched bases: 6. This CDR3 has 16 residues. CDR3 in amino acids: CAISESQGQGAYEQFF. CDR3 in DNA: TGTGCCATCAGTGAGTCGCAAGGACAGGGGGCTTATGAGCAGTTCTTC.

A few counts support this clone. The rearrangement uses TRBV7-9 and TRBJ1-1; no clear D gene. The CDR3 extends over 12 amino acids. The germline CDR1 and CDR2 sequences are SEHNR and FQNEAQ (reference sequence). V gave up 3 bases and J gave up 5 bases, with 7 bases separating them. CDR3 region: CASSFRRTEAFF. The CDR3, as DNA: TGTGCCAGCAGCTTTCGACGGACTGAAGCTTTCTTT.

The CDR3 nucleotides read TGTGCCAGTACCGAGCCAATCAGCGGGGCGGTCTCCTACGAGCAGTACTTC. This encodes CASTEPISGAVSYEQYF. V is TRBV19 and J is TRBJ2-7, with TRBD2 matching over 7 bases. Germline CDR1 reads LNHDA; CDR2 reads SQIVND (reference sequence). The CDR3 is 17 residues long. J gave up 0 bases and V 7 bases, and 15 bases lay outside the gene matches.

The CDR3 sequence: CASSAAGGSYGYTF. The CDR3 DNA follows: TGTGCCAGCAGTGCAGCAGGGGGATCCTATGGCTACACCTTC. The chain couples TRBV6-1 to TRBJ1-2, with TRBD1 matching over 7 bases. Germline CDR1 is MNHNS and CDR2 is SASEGT. The CDR3 loop spans 14 amino acids. V was pared by 4 bases and J by 4 bases, with 6 bases of the junction left unmatched.

This sequence joins TRBV19 and TRBJ2-6, with D unresolved. CDR1 and CDR2 from the germline V gene are LNHDA and SQIVND (reference sequence). Trimming took 1 base from V and 4 from J, leaving 17 bases between them. The CDR3 has 18 residues. CDR3: CASSIVWSASIGANVLTF. The CDR3 nucleotides read TGTGCCAGTAGTATAGTGTGGAGCGCTTCGATAGGGGCCAACGTCCTGACTTTC.

The V call is TRBV29-1, the J call TRBJ2-7; possible D gene TRBD2, 6 bases. The V gene's germline CDR1 is SQVTM and CDR2 ANQGSEA. The V gene lost 6 bases and the J gene lost 9 bases, with 24 bases spanning the gap. This CDR3 is built from 14 residues. CDR3 amino acids: CSVLEGTLGFMQYF. CDR3 DNA sequence: TGCAGCGTCCTGGAGGGTACCTTAGGGTTTATGCAGTACTTC.

This rearrangement joins TRBV2 to TRBJ1-5; 7 bases match TRBD1. V shed 7 bases, J shed 0 bases, and the junction held 6 bases outside the gene matches. Germline assignment: CDR1 SNHLY and CDR2 FYNNEI. This CDR3 is 15 amino acids long. CDR3 protein: CASTRDRYSNQPQHF. In nucleotides, the CDR3 is TGTGCCAGCACCAGGGACAGATATAGCAATCAGCCCCAGCATTTT.

The chain is built from TRBV29-1 and TRBJ1-2; no firm D call. V was shortened by 1 base and J by 8 bases, with 5 bases between the two germline ends. There are 10 residues in the CDR3. Germline V gives CDR1 SQVTM, CDR2 ANQGSEA. CDR3 amino acids: CSVEAGGYTF. CDR3 nucleotides: TGCAGCGTTGAAGCGGGAGGCTACACCTTC.

CDR3 nucleotide sequence: TGCAGCGTTACTAGCACAGATACGCAGTATTTT. Its protein is CSVTSTDTQYF. This chain connects TRBV20-1 to TRBJ2-3, with D unresolved. Germline CDR1 is DFQATT and CDR2 is SNEGSKA (reference sequence). This CDR3 has 11 amino acids.

CDR3 DNA: TGCGCCAGCAGCTTGGAACAGGGAGGTGAAAAACTGTTTTTT. It translates to CASSLEQGGEKLFF. V gene TRBV5-1 combines with J gene TRBJ1-4; D might be TRBD1 (6 bases). Trimming pared 0 bases from V and 7 bases from J, leaving 10 bases between. This CDR3 is built from 14 residues. Germline V gives CDR1 SGHRS, CDR2 YFSETQ. Looking up the rest from reference TRBV5-1 and TRBJ1-4 gives the full variable domain: KAGVTQTPRYLIKTRGQQVTLSCSPISGHRSVSWYQQTPGQGLQFLFEYFSETQRNKGNFPGRFSGRQFSNSRSEMNVSTLELGDSALYLCASSLEQGGEKLFFGSGTQLSVL.

The rearrangement uses TRBV30 and TRBJ2-3; tentatively, D is TRBD1 or TRBD2 (5 bases each). With 6 bases removed from V and 6 bases from J, the gap between germline ends came to 13 bases. Per germline, CDR1 GTSNPN and CDR2 SVGIG (reference sequence). CDR3 length equals 12 residues. CDR3 loop: CACRGAPDTQYF. The CDR3 DNA reads as TGTGCCTGTCGAGGGGCCCCTGATACGCAGTATTTT.

The rearrangement joins TRBV10-3 to TRBJ2-3; 7 nucleotides agree with TRBD1. J lost 3 bases, V lost 6 bases, and 6 bases had no gene match. In germline, CDR1 is ENHRY, CDR2 SYGVKD. The CDR3 extends over 14 amino acids. CDR3 residues: CAISSGQVTDTQYF. CDR3 coding DNA: TGTGCCATCAGCTCTGGACAGGTTACAGATACGCAGTATTTT.

The chain has TRBV30 and TRBJ1-6; TRBD1 might be the D (5 bases). This CDR3 spans 18 amino acids. CDR1 is GTSNPN, CDR2 SVGIG, per germline (reference sequence). The V end lost 2 bases, the J end lost 0 bases, and 17 bases lay between the germline ends. CDR3 coding DNA: TGTGCCTGGAGTCTCTTTGCGGGGCCCAGCTCCTATAATTCACCCCTCCACTTT. It specifies CAWSLFAGPSSYNSPLHF.

The V and J genes are TRBV6-5 and TRBJ1-6; a possible D gene is TRBD1 (5 bases). Germline-derived CDR1 and CDR2 are MNHEY and SVGAGI. Trimming shortened V by 6 bases and J by 8 bases, and 11 bases separated the two germline ends. The CDR3 extends over 13 amino acids. The CDR3 region has the DNA TGTGCCAGCAGACAGGACCAGGATTCACCCCTCCACTTT. Translation gives CASRQDQDSPLHF.

The CDR3 sequence is CAWSPGTADTQYF. The CDR3 nucleotides are TGTGCCTGGAGTCCCGGAACGGCAGATACGCAGTATTTT. This chain joins TRBV30 and TRBJ2-3; D not resolved. The CDR3 runs 13 residues. The V end lost 2 bases, the J end lost 4 bases, and 10 bases lay between the germline ends. Germline V gene lookup returns CDR1 GTSNPN and CDR2 SVGIG (reference sequence).

The chain has TRBV5-4 and TRBJ2-2, with D perhaps matching TRBD1 (6 bases). In germline, CDR1 is SGHNT, CDR2 YYREEE (reference sequence). With 5 bases removed from V and 5 bases from J, the gap between germline ends came to 16 bases. This CDR3 is built from 15 residues. The CDR3 nucleotides read TGTGCCAGCAGTCAAAACAGGGAATTGACCGGGGAGCTGTTTTTT. Protein sequence: CASSQNRELTGELFF.

This rearrangement joins TRBV11-1 to TRBJ2-7; D unresolved. The V end lost 5 bases, the J end lost 4 bases, and 12 bases lay between the germline ends. Germline assignment: CDR1 SGHAT and CDR2 FQDESV (reference sequence). The CDR3 loop spans 13 amino acids. The CDR3 region is CASSEDRLYEQYF. The CDR3 region has the DNA TGTGCCAGCAGCGAAGACCGTTTATACGAGCAGTACTTC.

The genes are TRBV29-1 and TRBJ2-2, with TRBD2 as a possible D gene (5 bases). The CDR3 is made up of 11 amino acids. The V and J ends lost 4 bases and 5 bases respectively, with 5 bases between them. The germline V gene encodes CDR1 SQVTM and CDR2 ANQGSEA. CDR3 DNA: TGCAGCGTTGGGGAGACCGGGGAGCTGTTTTTT. This gives the protein CSVGETGELFF.